Presented here are 16 T cell receptor beta chains from one specimen sequenced in a study of blood T cell repertoires in COVID-19. The protocol was immunoSEQ multiplex PCR, while the TCRdb copy is restricted to in-frame clones and leaves out a portion. The data hold 400,000 to 550,000 clones, with around 89% observed a single time. Material for sequencing was peripheral blood. The receptors were sampled from a woman in her 30s with acute or convalescent COVID-19.

CDR3 coding DNA: TGTGCCAGCAGGGGACTAGCGGGCAATGAGCAGTTCTTC. This codes for CASRGLAGNEQFF. This chain connects TRBV2 to TRBJ2-1; 12 positions agree with TRBD2. Trimming took 6 bases from V and 6 from J; bases not matched to a gene: 0. The CDR3 totals 13 residues. CDR1 is SNHLY, CDR2 FYNNEI, per germline.

In the case of this clone: Other DNA sequences of this sample code for an identical CDR3. V usage is TRBV9 and J usage is TRBJ2-1, with D perhaps TRBD2 (5 bases). Germline assignment: CDR1 SGDLS and CDR2 YYNGEE. The V end was cut by 3 bases, the J end by 7 bases, with 8 bases between. This CDR3 spans 12 amino acids. DNA of the CDR3: TGTGCCAGCAGCGCGGGATCAAATGAGCAGTTCTTC. As protein: CASSAGSNEQFF. Complete variable domain (other parts from reference TRBV9 and TRBJ2-1): DSGVTQTPKHLITATGQRVTLRCSPRSGDLSVYWYQQSLDQGLQFLIQYYNGEERAKGNILERFSAQQFPDLHSELNLSSLELGDSALYFCASSAGSNEQFFGPGTRLTVL.

V usage is TRBV5-4 and J usage is TRBJ1-1, with D possibly TRBD1 on 6 matching bases. This CDR3 has 15 amino acids. CDR1 and CDR2 from the germline V gene are SGHNT and YYREEE (reference sequence). Between the trimmed V and J ends, which lost 3 bases and 8 bases, there was a span of 20 bases. The chain's CDR3 is CASSSGQLGAREAFF. Here the CDR3 DNA reads TGTGCCAGCAGCTCCGGACAGCTGGGCGCGCGGGAAGCTTTCTTT. Using reference TRBV5-4 and TRBJ1-1 for the parts outside the CDR3, the full variable domain is ETGVTQSPTHLIKTRGQQVTLRCSSQSGHNTVSWYQQALGQGPQFIFQYYREEENGRGNFPPRFSGLQFPNYSSELNVNALELDDSALYLCASSSGQLGAREAFFGQGTRLTVV.

This clone has a single count. The chain combines TRBV5-6 with TRBJ2-3, with 7 nucleotides matching TRBD1. Germline CDR1 is SGHDT and CDR2 is YYEEEE. The ends lost 0 bases at V and 2 bases at J; junction bases unmatched: 3. This CDR3 has 15 residues. This chain's CDR3 is CASSLEDRDTDTQYF. The CDR3 nucleotides are TGTGCCAGCAGCTTGGAAGACAGGGACACAGATACGCAGTATTTT.

V gene TRBV5-1 combines with J gene TRBJ2-5, with D uncertain. V lost 0 bases and J lost 4, with 10 bases in between. Germline CDR1 reads SGHRS; CDR2 reads YFSETQ. The CDR3 covers 14 residues. The CDR3, as DNA: TGCGCCAGCAGCTTGGCGCCCTCCGGAGAGACCCAGTACTTC. Translating it yields CASSLAPSGETQYF.

This clone was observed once. The gene calls are TRBV18 and TRBJ2-5, with a weak D call TRBD1 (5 bases). CDR3 length equals 16 residues. Germline CDR1 and CDR2: KGHSH and LQKENI. Trimming removed 2 bases from V and 5 bases from J, with 18 bases in between. For the CDR3, the DNA is TGTGCCAGCTCACCAATTGGGCAGGGCTCTGAGGAGACCCAGTACTTC. Its translation: CASSPIGQGSEETQYF.

The V gene is TRBV20-1, the J gene TRBJ2-7; a weak D match, TRBD2 (5 bases). This CDR3 comprises 13 residues. The V and J ends lost 3 bases and 3 bases respectively, with 12 bases between them. Germline CDR1 is DFQATT and CDR2 is SNEGSKA (reference sequence). CDR3 region: CSASRRDYYEQYF. The CDR3 DNA sequence: TGCAGTGCTAGTCGGAGAGACTACTACGAGCAGTACTTC.

The chain is built from TRBV5-8 and TRBJ2-1; the match to TRBD1 covers 10 bases. J lost 4 bases, V lost 4 bases, and 8 bases had no gene match. Germline CDR1 and CDR2: SGHTS and YDEGEE. This CDR3 has 16 residues. This chain's CDR3 is CASSTGQGTYYNEQFF. The CDR3 region has the DNA TGTGCCAGCAGCACGGGACAGGGGACGTATTACAATGAGCAGTTCTTC.

The gene calls are TRBV9 and TRBJ2-3, with 10 bases fitting TRBD2. Unmatched junction bases numbered 9, after V lost 6 bases and J lost 5 bases. CDR3 length: 15 amino acids. The germline CDR1 and CDR2 sequences are SGDLS and YYNGEE. For the CDR3, the DNA is TGTGCCAGCAATCGGCTAGCGGGGGCGCAAGATACGCAGTATTTT. Protein: CASNRLAGAQDTQYF.

The genes are TRBV5-1 and TRBJ2-2; 8 bases map to TRBD2. The J segment lost 6 bases and the V segment lost 0 bases, leaving 10 bases of the junction unmatched. The CDR3 extends over 17 amino acids. CDR1 and CDR2 from the germline V gene are SGHRS and YFSETQ. CDR3 residues: CASSLASGGRGAGELFF. The CDR3 DNA reads TGCGCCAGCAGCTTGGCCTCGGGGGGGCGCGGAGCCGGGGAGCTGTTTTTT.

The rearrangement uses TRBV15 and TRBJ1-2, with a weak D call TRBD1 (6 bases). Trimming stripped 1 base from V and 4 bases from J, with 13 bases between. This CDR3 spans 15 amino acids. CDR1 LNHNV and CDR2 YYDKDF come from the germline V gene (reference sequence). The CDR3 protein is CATSRGAGATYGYTF. For the CDR3, the DNA is TGTGCCACCAGCAGAGGGGCGGGGGCCACCTATGGCTACACCTTC.

This clone was picked up a small number of times. This chain joins TRBV5-6 and TRBJ2-7; weak D call: TRBD2 (5 bases). There are 14 residues in the CDR3. Trimming left V 1 base short and J 3 bases short, with 11 bases between. Germline V gene sequence: CDR1 SGHDT, CDR2 YYEEEE. CDR3 coding DNA: TGTGCCAGCAGCTTGAACTCGGGGATCTACGAGCAGTACTTC. It is translated as CASSLNSGIYEQYF.

The CDR3: CASSPRTYTNTGELFF. The CDR3 nucleotides are TGTGCCAGCAGCCCGAGGACATACACGAACACCGGGGAGCTGTTTTTT. The chain recombines TRBV3-1 (or the pseudogene TRBV3-2) with TRBJ2-2, with TRBD1 as a possible D gene (5 bases). Trimming cost V 4 bases and J 0 bases, with 12 bases left between them. Germline values: CDR1 LGHDT, CDR2 YNNKEL (reference sequence). The CDR3 sequence is 16 residues long.

This chain connects TRBV5-6 to TRBJ1-2; TRBD1 aligns across 8 bases. The germline CDR1 and CDR2 sequences are SGHDT and YYEEEE. The ends lost 0 bases at V and 5 bases at J; junction bases unmatched: 9. CDR3 length equals 16 residues. The CDR3 loop is CASSLGQGARFYGYTF. The CDR3 nucleotides are TGTGCCAGCAGCTTGGGGCAGGGGGCTAGGTTTTATGGCTACACCTTC. The full variable domain, in which reference TRBV5-6 and TRBJ1-2 provide the parts outside the CDR3, is DAGVTQSPTHLIKTRGQQVTLRCSPKSGHDTVSWYQQALGQGPQFIFQYYEEEERQRGNFPDRFSGHQFPNYSSELNVNALLLGDSALYLCASSLGQGARFYGYTFGSGTRLTVV.

This chain joins TRBV3-1 (or the pseudogene TRBV3-2) and TRBJ2-1; 7 bases line up with TRBD2. The CDR3 is 16 amino acids. Germline V CDR1 and CDR2: LGHDT, YNNKEL (reference sequence). Trimming at V came to 0 bases and at J to 4 bases, leaving 6 bases not matched to a gene. The CDR3 loop reads CASSQEGAGVYNEQFF. The CDR3 nucleotides are TGTGCCAGCAGCCAAGAAGGCGCGGGGGTATACAATGAGCAGTTCTTC.

The chain carries TRBV20-1 and TRBJ2-3, with D unclear. Germline V gene sequence: CDR1 DFQATT, CDR2 SNEGSKA (reference sequence). Between the trimmed V and J ends, which lost 6 bases and 5 bases, there was a span of 9 bases. The CDR3 length is 11 residues. For the CDR3, the DNA is TGCAGTGCAAGAACACGAGATACGCAGTATTTT. Translating it yields CSARTRDTQYF.